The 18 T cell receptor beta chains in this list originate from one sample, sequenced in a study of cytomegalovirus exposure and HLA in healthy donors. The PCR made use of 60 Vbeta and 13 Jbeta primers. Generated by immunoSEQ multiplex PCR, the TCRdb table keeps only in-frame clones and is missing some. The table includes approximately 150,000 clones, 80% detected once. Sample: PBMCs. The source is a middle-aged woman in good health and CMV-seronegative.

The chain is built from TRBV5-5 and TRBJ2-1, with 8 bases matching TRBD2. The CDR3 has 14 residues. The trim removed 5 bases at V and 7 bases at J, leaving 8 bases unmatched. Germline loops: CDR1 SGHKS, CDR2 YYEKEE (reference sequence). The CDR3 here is CASRLTSEWNEQFF. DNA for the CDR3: TGTGCCAGCAGGCTGACTAGCGAGTGGAATGAGCAGTTCTTC.

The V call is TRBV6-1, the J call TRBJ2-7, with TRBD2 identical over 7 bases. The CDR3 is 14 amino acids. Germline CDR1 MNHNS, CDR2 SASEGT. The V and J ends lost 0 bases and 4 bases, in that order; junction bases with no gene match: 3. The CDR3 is CASSEAPSGYEQYF. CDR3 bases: TGTGCCAGCAGTGAAGCGCCTAGCGGTTACGAGCAGTACTTC.

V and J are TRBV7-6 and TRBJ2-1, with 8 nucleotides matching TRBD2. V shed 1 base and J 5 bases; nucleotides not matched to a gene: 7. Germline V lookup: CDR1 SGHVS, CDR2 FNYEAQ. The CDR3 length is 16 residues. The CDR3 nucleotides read TGTGCCAGCAGCTTAGTACTAGCGGCCCAGCACAATGAGCAGTTCTTC. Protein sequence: CASSLVLAAQHNEQFF.

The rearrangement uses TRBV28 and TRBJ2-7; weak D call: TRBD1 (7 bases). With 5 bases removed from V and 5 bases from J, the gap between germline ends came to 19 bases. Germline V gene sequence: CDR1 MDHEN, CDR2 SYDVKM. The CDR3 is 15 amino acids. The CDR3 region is CASSPGGGTINEQYF. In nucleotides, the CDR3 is TGTGCCAGCAGTCCTGGAGGGGGCACCATCAACGAGCAGTACTTC.

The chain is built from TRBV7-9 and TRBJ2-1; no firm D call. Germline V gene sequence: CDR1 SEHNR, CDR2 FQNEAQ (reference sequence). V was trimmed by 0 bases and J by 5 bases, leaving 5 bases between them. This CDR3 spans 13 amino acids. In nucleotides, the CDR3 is TGTGCCAGCAGCTTAGCTCTAAACAATGAGCAGTTCTTC. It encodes CASSLALNNEQFF.

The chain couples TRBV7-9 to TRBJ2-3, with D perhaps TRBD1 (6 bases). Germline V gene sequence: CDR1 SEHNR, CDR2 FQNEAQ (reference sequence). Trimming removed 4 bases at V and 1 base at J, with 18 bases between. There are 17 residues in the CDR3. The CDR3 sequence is CASSSLPTGLGTDTQYF. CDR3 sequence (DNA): TGTGCCAGCAGCTCCCTGCCTACAGGGTTAGGCACAGATACGCAGTATTTT.

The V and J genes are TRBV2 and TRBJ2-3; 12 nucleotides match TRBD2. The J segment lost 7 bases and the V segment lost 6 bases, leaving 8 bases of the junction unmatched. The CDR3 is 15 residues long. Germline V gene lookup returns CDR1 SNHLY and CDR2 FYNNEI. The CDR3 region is CASSLTSGGTYTQYF. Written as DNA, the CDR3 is TGTGCCAGCAGCCTGACTAGCGGGGGCACTTATACGCAGTATTTT.

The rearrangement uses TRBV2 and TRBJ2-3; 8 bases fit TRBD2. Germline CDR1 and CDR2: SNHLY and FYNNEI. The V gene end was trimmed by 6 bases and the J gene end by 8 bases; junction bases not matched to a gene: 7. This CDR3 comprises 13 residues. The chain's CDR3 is CASSGRESGTQYF. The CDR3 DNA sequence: TGTGCCAGCAGCGGGAGGGAGTCCGGTACGCAGTATTTT.

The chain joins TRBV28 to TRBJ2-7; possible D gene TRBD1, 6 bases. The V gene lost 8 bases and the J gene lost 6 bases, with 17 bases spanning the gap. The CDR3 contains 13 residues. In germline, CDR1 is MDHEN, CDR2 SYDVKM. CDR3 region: CASADRVPLEQYF. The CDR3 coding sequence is TGTGCCAGCGCGGACAGAGTCCCCCTCGAGCAGTACTTC.

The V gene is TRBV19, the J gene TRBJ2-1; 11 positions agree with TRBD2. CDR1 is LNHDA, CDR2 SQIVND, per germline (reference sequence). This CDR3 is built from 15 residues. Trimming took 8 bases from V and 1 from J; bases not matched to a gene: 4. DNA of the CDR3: TGTGCCAGTCAAAGACTAGCGGGGTCCTACAATGAGCAGTTCTTC. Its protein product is CASQRLAGSYNEQFF.

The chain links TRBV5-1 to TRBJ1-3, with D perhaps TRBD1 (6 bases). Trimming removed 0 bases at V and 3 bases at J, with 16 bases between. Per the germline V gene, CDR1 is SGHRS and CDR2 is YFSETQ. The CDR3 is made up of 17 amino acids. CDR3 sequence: CASSLGGTSLIGNTIYF. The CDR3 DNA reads TGCGCCAGCAGCTTGGGGGGGACAAGTCTTATTGGAAACACCATATATTTT.

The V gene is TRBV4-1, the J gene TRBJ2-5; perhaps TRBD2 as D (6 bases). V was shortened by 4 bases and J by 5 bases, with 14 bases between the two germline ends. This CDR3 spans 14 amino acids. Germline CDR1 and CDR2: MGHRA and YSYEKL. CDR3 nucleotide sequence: TGCGCCAGCAGCCCGGGACTTCTCTTGGAGACCCAGTACTTC. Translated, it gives CASSPGLLLETQYF.

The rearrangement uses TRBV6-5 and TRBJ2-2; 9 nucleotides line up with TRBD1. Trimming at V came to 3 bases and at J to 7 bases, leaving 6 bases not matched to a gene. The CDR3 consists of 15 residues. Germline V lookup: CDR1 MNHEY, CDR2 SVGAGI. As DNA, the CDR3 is TGTGCCAGCAGTTATATGGGACAGGGAGGCGGGGAGCTGTTTTTT. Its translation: CASSYMGQGGGELFF.

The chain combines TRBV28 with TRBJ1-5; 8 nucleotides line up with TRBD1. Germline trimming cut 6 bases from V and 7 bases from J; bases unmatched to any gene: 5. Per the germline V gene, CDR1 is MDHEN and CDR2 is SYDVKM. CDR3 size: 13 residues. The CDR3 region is CASRGTGGQPQHF. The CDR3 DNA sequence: TGTGCCAGCAGAGGGACAGGCGGACAGCCCCAGCATTTT.

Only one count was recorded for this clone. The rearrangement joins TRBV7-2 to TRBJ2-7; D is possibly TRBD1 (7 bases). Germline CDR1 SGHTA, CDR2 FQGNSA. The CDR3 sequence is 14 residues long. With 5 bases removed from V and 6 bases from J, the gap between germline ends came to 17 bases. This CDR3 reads CASSPGWQGGEQYF. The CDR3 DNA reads TGTGCCAGCAGCCCAGGGTGGCAGGGGGGCGAGCAGTACTTC.

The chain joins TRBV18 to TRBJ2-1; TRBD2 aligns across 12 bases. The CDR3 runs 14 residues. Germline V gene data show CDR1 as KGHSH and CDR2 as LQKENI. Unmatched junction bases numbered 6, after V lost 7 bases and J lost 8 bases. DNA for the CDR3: TGTGCCAGCTTACCTAGCGGGAGGGCCCATGAGCAGTTCTTC. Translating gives CASLPSGRAHEQFF.

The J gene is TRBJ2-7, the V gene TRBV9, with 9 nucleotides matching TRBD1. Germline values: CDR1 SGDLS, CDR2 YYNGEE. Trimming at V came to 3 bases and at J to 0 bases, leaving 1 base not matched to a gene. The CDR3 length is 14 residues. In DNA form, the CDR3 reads TGTGCCAGCAGCGAGACAGGGGGCTCCTACGAGCAGTACTTC. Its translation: CASSETGGSYEQYF.

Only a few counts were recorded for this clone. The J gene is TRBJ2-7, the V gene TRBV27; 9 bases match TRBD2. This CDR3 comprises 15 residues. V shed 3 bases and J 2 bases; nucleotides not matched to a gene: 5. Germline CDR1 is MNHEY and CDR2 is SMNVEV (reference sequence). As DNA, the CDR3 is TGTGCCAGCAGTTTTGCGCGGGGGGGGACCTACGAGCAGTACTTC. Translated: CASSFARGGTYEQYF.